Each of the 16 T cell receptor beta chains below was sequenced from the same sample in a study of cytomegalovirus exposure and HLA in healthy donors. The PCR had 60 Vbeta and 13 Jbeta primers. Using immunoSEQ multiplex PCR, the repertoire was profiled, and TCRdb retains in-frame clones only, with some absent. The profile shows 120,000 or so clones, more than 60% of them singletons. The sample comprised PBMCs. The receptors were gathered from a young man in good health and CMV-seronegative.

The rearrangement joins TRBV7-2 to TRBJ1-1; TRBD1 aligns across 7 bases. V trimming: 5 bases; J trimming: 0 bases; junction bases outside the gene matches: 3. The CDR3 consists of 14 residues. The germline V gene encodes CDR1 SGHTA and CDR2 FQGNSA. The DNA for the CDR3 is TGTGCCAGCAGCCCACAGGGGTTGAACACTGAAGCTTTCTTT. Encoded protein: CASSPQGLNTEAFF.

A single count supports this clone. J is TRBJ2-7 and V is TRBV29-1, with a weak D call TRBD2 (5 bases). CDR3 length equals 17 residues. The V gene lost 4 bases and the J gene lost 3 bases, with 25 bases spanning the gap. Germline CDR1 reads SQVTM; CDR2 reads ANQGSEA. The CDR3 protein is CSVAGLSSFASRYEQYF. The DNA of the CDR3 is TGCAGCGTTGCAGGACTTTCGAGTTTCGCTAGCCGCTACGAGCAGTACTTC.

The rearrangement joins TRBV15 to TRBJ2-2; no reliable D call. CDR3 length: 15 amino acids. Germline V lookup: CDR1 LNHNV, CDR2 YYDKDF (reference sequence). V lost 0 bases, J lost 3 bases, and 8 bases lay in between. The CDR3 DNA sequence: TGTGCCACCAGCAGAGATAGACTCTACACCGGGGAGCTGTTTTTT. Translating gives CATSRDRLYTGELFF.

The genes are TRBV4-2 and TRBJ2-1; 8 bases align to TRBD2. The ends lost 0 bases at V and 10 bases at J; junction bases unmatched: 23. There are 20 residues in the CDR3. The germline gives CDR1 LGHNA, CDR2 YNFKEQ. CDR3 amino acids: CASSQDAGLVTSGSLREQFF. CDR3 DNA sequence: TGTGCCAGCAGCCAAGATGCGGGACTAGTAACGAGTGGGAGTTTGAGAGAGCAGTTCTTC.

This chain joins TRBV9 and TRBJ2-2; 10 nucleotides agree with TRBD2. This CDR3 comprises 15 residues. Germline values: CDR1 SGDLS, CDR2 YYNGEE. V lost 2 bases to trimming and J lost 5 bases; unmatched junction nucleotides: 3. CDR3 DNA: TGTGCCAGCAGCGTTCTAGCGGGAGTTACCGGGGAGCTGTTTTTT. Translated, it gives CASSVLAGVTGELFF.

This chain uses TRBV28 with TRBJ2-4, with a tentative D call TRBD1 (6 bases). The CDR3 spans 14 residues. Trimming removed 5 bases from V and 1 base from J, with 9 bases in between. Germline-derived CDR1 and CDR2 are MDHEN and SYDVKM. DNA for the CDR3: TGTGCCAGCAGTAATCAGGGGGCCAAAAACATTCAGTACTTC. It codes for CASSNQGAKNIQYF.

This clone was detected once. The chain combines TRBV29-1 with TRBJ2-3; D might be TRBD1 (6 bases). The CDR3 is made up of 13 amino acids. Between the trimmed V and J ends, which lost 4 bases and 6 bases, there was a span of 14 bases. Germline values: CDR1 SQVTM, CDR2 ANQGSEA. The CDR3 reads CSVGQQGGDTQYF. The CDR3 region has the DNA TGCAGCGTTGGGCAACAGGGTGGGGATACGCAGTATTTT.

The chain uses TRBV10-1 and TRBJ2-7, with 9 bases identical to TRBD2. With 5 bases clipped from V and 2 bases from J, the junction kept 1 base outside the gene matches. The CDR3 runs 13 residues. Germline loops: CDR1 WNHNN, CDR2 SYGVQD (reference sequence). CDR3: CASSSSGTYEQYF. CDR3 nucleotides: TGCGCCAGCAGTTCTAGCGGGACCTACGAGCAGTACTTC.

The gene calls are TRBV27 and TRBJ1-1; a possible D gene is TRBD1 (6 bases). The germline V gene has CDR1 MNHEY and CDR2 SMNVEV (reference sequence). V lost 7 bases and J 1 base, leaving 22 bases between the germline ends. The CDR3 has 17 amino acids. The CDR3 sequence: CASTQLRGNSGNTEAFF. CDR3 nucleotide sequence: TGTGCCAGCACCCAATTGAGGGGGAACAGCGGGAACACTGAAGCTTTCTTT.

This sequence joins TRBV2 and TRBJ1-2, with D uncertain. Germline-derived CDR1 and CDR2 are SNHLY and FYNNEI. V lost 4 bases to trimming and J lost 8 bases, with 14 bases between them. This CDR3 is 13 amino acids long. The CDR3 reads CASSAPDKPGYTF. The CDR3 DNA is TGTGCCAGCAGTGCACCAGACAAGCCGGGCTACACCTTC.

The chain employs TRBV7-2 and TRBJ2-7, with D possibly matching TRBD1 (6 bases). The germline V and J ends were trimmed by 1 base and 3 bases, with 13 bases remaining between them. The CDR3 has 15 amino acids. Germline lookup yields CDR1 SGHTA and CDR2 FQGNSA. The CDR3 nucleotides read TGTGCCAGCAGCTTAGACAGGGCTCCGATCTACGAGCAGTACTTC. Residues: CASSLDRAPIYEQYF.

CDR3 amino acids: CASSSPGQGAIGQYF. The CDR3 bases are TGTGCCAGCAGTAGTCCGGGACAGGGGGCAATAGGGCAGTACTTC. The chain joins TRBV27 to TRBJ2-7; 12 bases agree with TRBD1. CDR1 MNHEY and CDR2 SMNVEV come from the germline V gene (reference sequence). The CDR3 consists of 15 residues. V dropped 5 bases and J dropped 9; count of bases not matched to a gene: 11.

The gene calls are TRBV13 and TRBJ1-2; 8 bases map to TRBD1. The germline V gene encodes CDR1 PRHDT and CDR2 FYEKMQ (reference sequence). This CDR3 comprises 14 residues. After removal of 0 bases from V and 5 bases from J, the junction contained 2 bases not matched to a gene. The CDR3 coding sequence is TGTGCCAGCAGCTTAGGGGACAGGGAGTATGGCTACACCTTC. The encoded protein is CASSLGDREYGYTF.

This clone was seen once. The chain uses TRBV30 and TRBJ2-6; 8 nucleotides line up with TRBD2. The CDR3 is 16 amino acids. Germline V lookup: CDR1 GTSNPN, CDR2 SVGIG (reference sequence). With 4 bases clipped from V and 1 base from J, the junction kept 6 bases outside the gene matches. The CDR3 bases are TGTGCCTGGATCCTGCGGGGGGAGTCTGGGGCCAACGTCCTGACTTTC. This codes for CAWILRGESGANVLTF. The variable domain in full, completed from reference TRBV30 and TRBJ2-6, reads SQTIHQWPATLVQPVGSPLSLECTVEGTSNPNLYWYRQAAGRGLQLLFYSVGIGQISSEVPQNLSASRPQDRQFILSSKKLLLSDSGFYLCAWILRGESGANVLTFGAGSRLTVL.

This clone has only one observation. DNA for the CDR3: TGTGCCAGCAGCCAAGTAGCGGGGGGTTTAGATACGCAGTATTTT. Translation gives CASSQVAGGLDTQYF. The J gene is TRBJ2-3, the V gene TRBV4-2; 10 bases match TRBD2. Germline loops: CDR1 LGHNA, CDR2 YNFKEQ. The V and J ends lost 1 base and 5 bases, in that order; junction bases with no gene match: 3. The CDR3 loop spans 15 amino acids.

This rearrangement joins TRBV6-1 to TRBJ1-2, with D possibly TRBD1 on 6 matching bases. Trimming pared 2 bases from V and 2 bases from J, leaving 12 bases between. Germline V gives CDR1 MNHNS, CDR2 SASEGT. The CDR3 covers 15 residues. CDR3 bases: TGTGCCAGCAGTGAAATTGGGGGCGCAAACTATGGCTACACCTTC. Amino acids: CASSEIGGANYGYTF.